Each of the 9 T cell receptor beta chains below was sequenced from the same sample in a study of CD8 T cells in ankylosing spondylitis. TCRdb reprocessed the 5' RACE reads with MiXCR, giving one entry per CDR3 protein. Counted here are 250,000 or so distinct CDR3 sequences, over 8.5% occurring once; the ten biggest clones make up 6.8%. The sample taken for sequencing was blood, either unsorted or a sorted T cell fraction (not recorded which). Receptor source: a male donor with ankylosing spondylitis or in good health (not recorded which).

This clonotype was observed at least ten times. The rearrangement uses TRBV10-3 and TRBJ2-3, with 10 bases matching TRBD2. V lost 0 bases, J lost 2 bases, and 5 bases stayed unmatched. This CDR3 contains 17 residues. Looked up from germline, CDR1 is ENHRY and CDR2 is SYGVKD. The DNA of the CDR3 is TGTGCCATCAGTGAGTCACCTCTAGCGGGGGTCACAGATACGCAGTATTTT. Amino acids: CAISESPLAGVTDTQYF.

The rearrangement joins TRBV19 to TRBJ2-7, with D tentatively TRBD2 (5 bases). This CDR3 is 14 amino acids long. The V end was cut by 4 bases, the J end by 2 bases, with 12 bases between. Germline-derived CDR1 and CDR2 are LNHDA and SQIVND (reference sequence). This CDR3 is CASSTGLQTYEQYF. In nucleotides, the CDR3 is TGTGCCAGTAGTACAGGACTCCAAACCTACGAGCAGTACTTC.

This clonotype showed up many times. The gene calls are TRBV3-1 and TRBJ1-5; no firm D call. V lost 0 bases to trimming and J lost 5 bases, with 11 bases between them. The CDR3 totals 15 residues. Germline assignment: CDR1 LGHDT and CDR2 YNNKEL (reference sequence). The CDR3 protein is CASSQDMAVHQPQHF. The CDR3, as DNA: TGTGCCAGCAGCCAAGATATGGCGGTTCATCAGCCCCAGCATTTT.

This clonotype was counted many times. The chain has TRBV6-5 and TRBJ2-5, with unresolved D. Germline V gene lookup returns CDR1 MNHEY and CDR2 SVGAGI. This CDR3 spans 14 amino acids. Trimming took off 2 bases at V and 4 bases at J, with 11 bases between the two ends. CDR3 in amino acids: CASSYRLASETQYF. The CDR3, as DNA: TGTGCCAGCAGTTACCGTCTCGCGTCAGAGACCCAGTACTTC.

This clonotype came up a few times. V usage is TRBV6-5 and J usage is TRBJ2-1, with 9 nucleotides matching TRBD2. The CDR3 is made up of 16 amino acids. The junction had 10 bases not matched to a gene; V was cut back by 3 bases and J by 7 bases. The germline V gene has CDR1 MNHEY and CDR2 SVGAGI. In DNA, the CDR3 is TGTGCCAGCAGTTATAGGGCTAGCGGGGAGAGTAATGAGCAGTTCTTC. Protein product: CASSYRASGESNEQFF.

The genes are TRBV2 and TRBJ2-3; D not resolved. This CDR3 comprises 13 residues. Germline CDR1 and CDR2: SNHLY and FYNNEI. V dropped 7 bases and J dropped 2 bases, with 10 bases sitting between them. The CDR3 sequence is CASKVLTTDTQYF. The CDR3, as DNA: TGTGCCAGCAAAGTACTTACCACAGATACGCAGTATTTT.

This clonotype was seen a handful of times. This rearrangement joins TRBV29-1 to TRBJ2-7; D gene ambiguous. The CDR3 sequence is 14 residues long. Germline CDR1 SQVTM, CDR2 ANQGSEA. V lost 4 bases to trimming and J lost 0 bases, with 13 bases between them. For the CDR3, the DNA is TGCAGCGTTGTGACTGGAACGTCCTCCTACGAGCAGTACTTC. This translates into CSVVTGTSSYEQYF.

This clonotype appeared many times. J is TRBJ2-2 and V is TRBV7-2; no reliable D call. The CDR3 has 17 residues. With 7 bases removed from V and 2 bases from J, the gap between germline ends came to 20 bases. The germline gives CDR1 SGHTA, CDR2 FQGNSA. CDR3: CASKRLSGSRNTGELFF. Here the CDR3 DNA reads TGTGCCAGCAAGCGTTTGAGTGGCAGTCGCAACACCGGGGAGCTGTTTTTT. The full variable domain, completed using reference TRBV7-2 and TRBJ2-2, is GAGVSQSPSNKVTEKGKDVELRCDPISGHTALYWYRQSLGQGLEFLIYFQGNSAPDKSGLPSDRFSAERTGGSVSTLTIQRTQQEDSAVYLCASKRLSGSRNTGELFFGEGSRLTVL.

This clonotype was counted only a few times. J is TRBJ2-7 and V is TRBV3-1; TRBD1 matches 7 bases. CDR3 length: 13 residues. J lost 3 bases, V lost 4 bases, and 3 bases had no gene match. Per the germline V gene, CDR1 is LGHDT and CDR2 is YNNKEL (reference sequence). CDR3 amino acids: CASSRDRFYEQYF. In DNA, the CDR3 is TGTGCCAGCAGCCGGGACAGATTCTACGAGCAGTACTTC.